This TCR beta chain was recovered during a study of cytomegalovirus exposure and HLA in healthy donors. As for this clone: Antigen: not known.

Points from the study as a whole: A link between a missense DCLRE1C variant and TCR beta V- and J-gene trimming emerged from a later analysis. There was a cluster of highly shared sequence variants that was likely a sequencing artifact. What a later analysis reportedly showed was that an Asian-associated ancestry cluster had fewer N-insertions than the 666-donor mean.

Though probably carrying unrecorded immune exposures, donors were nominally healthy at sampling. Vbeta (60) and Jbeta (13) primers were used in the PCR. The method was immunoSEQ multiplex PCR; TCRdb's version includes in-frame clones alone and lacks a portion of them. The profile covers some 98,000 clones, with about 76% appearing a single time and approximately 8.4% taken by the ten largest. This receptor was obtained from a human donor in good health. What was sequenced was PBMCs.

CDR3 protein: CASRSGLYEKLFF. The CDR3 DNA reads as TGTGCCAGTAGGTCAGGGCTGTATGAAAAACTGTTTTTT. V is TRBV19 and J is TRBJ1-4; a possible D gene is TRBD1 (5 bases). The CDR3 sequence is 13 residues long. V dropped 6 bases and J dropped 6 bases, with 11 bases sitting between them. CDR1 LNHDA and CDR2 SQIVND come from the germline V gene (reference sequence).